This passage covers 15 T cell receptor beta chains from one sample sequenced in a study of cytotoxic CD8 clonotypes in ibrutinib-treated CLL. TCRdb's table, derived via immunoSEQ multiplex PCR, lists solely in-frame clones and lacks some. This table has about 50,000 clones, roughly 85% appearing once. This material consisted of PBMCs, taken after 24 months of ibrutinib treatment. The receptors come from a human donor with chronic lymphocytic leukemia.

The chain uses TRBV4-2 and TRBJ2-7; 9 positions match TRBD1. Germline CDR1 LGHNA, CDR2 YNFKEQ. The CDR3 has 15 residues. The ends lost 3 bases at V and 3 bases at J; junction bases unmatched: 6. The CDR3 DNA reads as TGTGCCAGCAGCCAGCCGGGACAGGGAATCTACGAGCAGTACTTC. This encodes CASSQPGQGIYEQYF.

The CDR3 bases are TGCGCCAGCAGCCATGAACCATTATCTGGGGCCAACGTCCTGACTTTC. This codes for CASSHEPLSGANVLTF. The rearrangement uses TRBV4-1 and TRBJ2-6; D call uncertain. Germline V gene data show CDR1 as MGHRA and CDR2 as YSYEKL. This CDR3 spans 16 amino acids. V lost 3 bases to trimming and J lost 1 base, with 10 bases between them.

V usage is TRBV18 and J usage is TRBJ2-3; possibly TRBD1 for D (6 bases). The length of the CDR3 is 16 residues. Trimming took off 0 bases at V and 1 base at J, with 11 bases between the two ends. CDR1 KGHSH and CDR2 LQKENI come from the germline V gene. The CDR3 DNA is TGTGCCAGCTCACCACCCTTCCGACAGGGCACAGATACGCAGTATTTT. Its protein product is CASSPPFRQGTDTQYF.

The chain combines TRBV15 with TRBJ1-4; 7 positions agree with TRBD1. The germline CDR1 and CDR2 sequences are LNHNV and YYDKDF (reference sequence). This CDR3 region has 16 residues. The junction had 7 bases not matched to a gene; V was cut back by 2 bases and J by 4 bases. CDR3 coding DNA: TGTGCCACCAGCAGAACTAACAGGGGTCTTAATGAAAAACTGTTTTTT. This translates into CATSRTNRGLNEKLFF.

The rearrangement links TRBV5-5 to TRBJ2-2, with D perhaps given as TRBD1 or TRBD2 (5 bases each). The germline V and J ends were trimmed by 4 bases and 7 bases, with 17 bases remaining between them. The CDR3 is made up of 15 amino acids. CDR1 and CDR2 (germline): SGHKS, YYEKEE (reference sequence). CDR3 DNA sequence: TGTGCCAGCAGCACCTTCGGGACGGAGAACGGGGAGCTGTTTTTT. As protein: CASSTFGTENGELFF.

The chain is built from TRBV11-2 and TRBJ2-6; the D is unclear. This CDR3 has 13 residues. V was trimmed by 3 bases and J by 4 bases, leaving 4 bases between them. CDR1 is SGHAT and CDR2 is FQNNGV in the germline V gene. CDR3: CASSFAGANVLTF. In nucleotides, the CDR3 is TGTGCCAGCAGCTTTGCAGGGGCCAACGTCCTGACTTTC.

The CDR3 here is CATSRDKRENNEQFF. The CDR3 DNA is TGTGCCACCAGCAGAGATAAGCGGGAGAACAATGAGCAGTTCTTC. The V and J genes are TRBV15 and TRBJ2-1; 8 positions agree with TRBD2. The CDR3 has 15 residues. Germline V gene sequence: CDR1 LNHNV, CDR2 YYDKDF (reference sequence). The V and J ends lost 0 bases and 5 bases, in that order; junction bases with no gene match: 3.

The CDR3 is CASSDWRMGYHGYTF. The DNA of the CDR3 is TGTGCCAGCAGTGACTGGAGAATGGGGTACCATGGCTACACCTTC. The genes are TRBV2 and TRBJ1-2, with D uncertain. This CDR3 has 15 residues. CDR1 is SNHLY and CDR2 is FYNNEI in the germline V gene. The ends were cut back, 3 bases at V and 6 bases at J, with 17 bases in the middle.

V and J are TRBV15 and TRBJ1-1, with D unresolved. The CDR3 has 12 amino acids. CDR1 LNHNV and CDR2 YYDKDF come from the germline V gene (reference sequence). V was cut by 6 bases and J by 4 bases, with 9 bases left in between. Here the CDR3 reads CATRGLGTEAFF. DNA for the CDR3: TGTGCCACCAGGGGATTGGGCACTGAAGCTTTCTTT.

The chain carries TRBV9 and TRBJ2-3; a possible D gene is TRBD1 (5 bases). The germline V and J ends were trimmed by 0 bases and 1 base, with 9 bases remaining between them. Germline loops: CDR1 SGDLS, CDR2 YYNGEE. This CDR3 spans 15 amino acids. The CDR3 region is CASSVEDSRTDTQYF. CDR3 coding DNA: TGTGCCAGCAGCGTAGAAGACAGCCGCACAGATACGCAGTATTTT.

In its sample, this clone was seen once. This chain uses TRBV10-3 with TRBJ1-5; D perhaps matches TRBD1 (5 bases). V lost 0 bases and J lost 1, with 10 bases in between. The CDR3 runs to 16 residues. Germline V gives CDR1 ENHRY, CDR2 SYGVKD. The CDR3 region has the DNA TGTGCCATCAGTGAGTCGGGGGGAGACAGCAATCAGCCCCAGCATTTT. Amino acid sequence: CAISESGGDSNQPQHF.

CDR3 region: CASSAERQGNEQYF. The CDR3 nucleotides read TGTGCCAGCAGCGCGGAGAGACAGGGAAACGAGCAGTACTTC. The J gene is TRBJ2-7, the V gene TRBV9, with 7 bases fitting TRBD1. Trimming cost V 3 bases and J 5 bases; bases outside gene matches: 8. The CDR3 length is 14 residues. Germline assignment: CDR1 SGDLS and CDR2 YYNGEE.

The J gene is TRBJ2-1, the V gene TRBV18; D not certain. Per germline, CDR1 KGHSH and CDR2 LQKENI. The CDR3 is 16 amino acids. V gave up 2 bases and J gave up 1 base, with 12 bases separating them. CDR3 nucleotides: TGTGCCAGCTCACCAGGCACCCCTGAGTCCTACAATGAGCAGTTCTTC. Its protein product is CASSPGTPESYNEQFF.

The chain uses TRBV18 and TRBJ1-3, with 9 bases identical to TRBD1. J was trimmed by 0 bases and V by 4 bases; bases with no gene match: 1. This CDR3 spans 15 amino acids. Germline CDR1 reads KGHSH; CDR2 reads LQKENI. For the CDR3, the DNA is TGTGCCAGCTCACGGGACAGGGCCTCTGGAAACACCATATATTTT. It translates to CASSRDRASGNTIYF.

The chain carries TRBV28 and TRBJ2-7; perhaps TRBD2 as D (6 bases). Trimming removed 5 bases at V and 3 bases at J, with 8 bases between. Germline loops: CDR1 MDHEN, CDR2 SYDVKM. The CDR3 has 12 amino acids. CDR3 residues: CASSRGYYEQYF. The DNA for the CDR3 is TGTGCCAGCAGTCGGGGGTACTACGAGCAGTACTTC. Filled out from reference TRBV28 and TRBJ2-7, the complete variable domain reads DVKVTQSSRYLVKRTGEKVFLECVQDMDHENMFWYRQDPGLGLRLIYFSYDVKMKEKGDIPEGYSVSREKKERFSLILESASTNQTSMYLCASSRGYYEQYFGPGTRLTVT.